The 3 T cell receptor beta chains in this list originate from one sample, sequenced in a study of T cell repertoires in cytomegalovirus infection (dated by TCRdb to the late 2010s). The data were produced on an Illumina HiSeq 1500. TCRdb handled the public reads itself, with Q25 trimming in fastp and clone calling in MiXCR, and kept productive beta chains. Entries are consolidated by CDR3 protein sequence, retaining the most common genes and DNA. The sample table shows some 300,000 distinct CDR3 sequences, and approximately 13% are seen once. The ten largest clones add up to around 8.8% of the sample. Sequencing input: PBMCs. The receptor set was obtained from a human donor in good health (CMV status not recorded). Some clones in this sample may be carry-over from other donors' samples.

This clonotype was seen a few times. The rearrangement uses TRBV2 and TRBJ1-5, with TRBD1 as a possible D gene (5 bases). V was shortened by 3 bases and J by 13 bases, with 10 bases between the two germline ends. The CDR3 spans 11 residues. Germline CDR1 SNHLY, CDR2 FYNNEI. The CDR3 region is CASSDSRGQHF. CDR3 in DNA: TGTGCCAGCAGTGATAGCCGGGGGCAGCATTTT.

V gene TRBV20-1 combines with J gene TRBJ2-7, with TRBD2 as a possible D gene (5 bases). The CDR3 is made up of 14 amino acids. V was trimmed by 5 bases and J by 2 bases, leaving 16 bases between them. Germline CDR1 DFQATT, CDR2 SNEGSKA (reference sequence). In nucleotides, the CDR3 is TGCAGTGCTTTTTTTCTAGCTGCTCCCTACGAGCAGTACTTC. As protein: CSAFFLAAPYEQYF.

This clonotype was seen a handful of times. The J gene is TRBJ2-1, the V gene TRBV5-1, with 14 bases aligning to TRBD2. In germline, CDR1 is SGHRS, CDR2 YFSETQ. With 3 bases clipped from V and 10 bases from J, the junction kept 9 bases outside the gene matches. The CDR3 runs 16 residues. The CDR3 nucleotides are TGCGCCAGCAGCTCTTCCGGGACTAGCGGGAGCAGGGAGCAGTTCTTC. The encoded protein is CASSSSGTSGSREQFF.